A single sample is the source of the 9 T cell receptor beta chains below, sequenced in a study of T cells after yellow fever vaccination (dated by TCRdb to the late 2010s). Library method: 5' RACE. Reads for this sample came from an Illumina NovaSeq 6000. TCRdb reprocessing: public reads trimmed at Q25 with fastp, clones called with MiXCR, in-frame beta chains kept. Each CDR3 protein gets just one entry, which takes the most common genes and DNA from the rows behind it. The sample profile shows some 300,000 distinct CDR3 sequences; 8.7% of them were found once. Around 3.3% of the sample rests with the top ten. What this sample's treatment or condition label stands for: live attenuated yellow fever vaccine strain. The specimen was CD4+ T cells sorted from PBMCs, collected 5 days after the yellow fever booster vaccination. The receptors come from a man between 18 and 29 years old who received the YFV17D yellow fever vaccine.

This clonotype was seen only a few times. DNA for the CDR3: TGCGCCAGCAGACATTACAGGGGGGGGCTCAATGAGCAGTTCTTC. It codes for CASRHYRGGLNEQFF. The chain is built from TRBV5-1 and TRBJ2-1, with D maybe TRBD1 (8 bases). There are 15 residues in the CDR3. CDR1 and CDR2 from the germline V gene are SGHRS and YFSETQ. Trimming shortened V by 5 bases and J by 6 bases, and 18 bases separated the two germline ends.

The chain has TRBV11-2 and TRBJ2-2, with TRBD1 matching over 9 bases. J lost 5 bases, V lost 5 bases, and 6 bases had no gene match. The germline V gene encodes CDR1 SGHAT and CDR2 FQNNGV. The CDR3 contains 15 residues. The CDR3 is CASSPTGGRTGELFF. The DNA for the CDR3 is TGTGCCAGCAGCCCGACAGGGGGTCGGACCGGGGAGCTGTTTTTT.

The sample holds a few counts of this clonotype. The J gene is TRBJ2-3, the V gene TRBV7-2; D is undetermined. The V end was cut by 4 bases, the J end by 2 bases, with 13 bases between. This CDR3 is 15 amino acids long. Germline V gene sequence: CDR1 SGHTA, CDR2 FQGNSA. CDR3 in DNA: TGTGCCAGCAGCTCTAACGTCCTGCACACAGATACGCAGTATTTT. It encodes CASSSNVLHTDTQYF.

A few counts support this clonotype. The CDR3 DNA reads TGCGCCAGCAGCCACTACCTGCCCAGGGGTAGGGGCACTGAAGCTTTCTTT. Encoded protein: CASSHYLPRGRGTEAFF. The chain recombines TRBV4-1 with TRBJ1-1; possible D gene TRBD1, 6 bases. The CDR3 length is 17 residues. V lost 3 bases, J lost 4 bases, and 21 bases lay in between. CDR1 is MGHRA and CDR2 is YSYEKL in the germline V gene.

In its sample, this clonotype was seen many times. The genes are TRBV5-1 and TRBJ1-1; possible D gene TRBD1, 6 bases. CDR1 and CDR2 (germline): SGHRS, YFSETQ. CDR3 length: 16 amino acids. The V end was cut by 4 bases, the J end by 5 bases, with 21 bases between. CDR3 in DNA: TGCGCCAGCAGCCCCGGGACACCCCCTACGTGGACTGAAGCTTTCTTT. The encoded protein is CASSPGTPPTWTEAFF.

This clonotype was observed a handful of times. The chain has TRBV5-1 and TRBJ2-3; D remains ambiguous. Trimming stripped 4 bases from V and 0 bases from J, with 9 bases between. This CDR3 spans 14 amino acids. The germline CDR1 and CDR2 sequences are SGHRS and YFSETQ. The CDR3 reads CASSRYSSTDTQYF. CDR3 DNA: TGCGCCAGCAGCCGGTACTCTAGCACAGATACGCAGTATTTT.

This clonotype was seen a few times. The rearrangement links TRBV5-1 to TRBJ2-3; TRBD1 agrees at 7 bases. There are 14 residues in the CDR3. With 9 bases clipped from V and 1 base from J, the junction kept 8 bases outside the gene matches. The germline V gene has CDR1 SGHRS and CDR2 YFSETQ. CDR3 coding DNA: TGCGCCACCAAAGTCGGACAGGGCACAGATACGCAGTATTTT. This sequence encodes CATKVGQGTDTQYF.

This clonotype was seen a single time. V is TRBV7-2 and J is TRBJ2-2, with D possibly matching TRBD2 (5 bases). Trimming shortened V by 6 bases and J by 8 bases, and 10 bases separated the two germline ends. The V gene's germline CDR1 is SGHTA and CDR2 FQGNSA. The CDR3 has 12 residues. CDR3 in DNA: TGTGCCAGCAGTAGCGACTGGGGGGAGCTGTTTTTT. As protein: CASSSDWGELFF.

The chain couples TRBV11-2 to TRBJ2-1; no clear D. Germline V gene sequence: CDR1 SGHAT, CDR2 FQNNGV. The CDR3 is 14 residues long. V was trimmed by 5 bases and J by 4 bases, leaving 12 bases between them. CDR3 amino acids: CASSQETVYNEQFF. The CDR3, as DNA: TGTGCCAGCAGCCAAGAAACAGTTTACAATGAGCAGTTCTTC.